Below, 10 T cell receptor beta chains from the same sample are listed, as sequenced in a study of blood T cell repertoires in COVID-19. Clones were sequenced by immunoSEQ multiplex PCR, and TCRdb holds only the in-frame ones, with some missing. The top ten hold roughly 3% of the sample, which has about 160,000 clones, around 85% seen once. The sequenced sample consisted of peripheral blood. The receptors here all came from a man between 65 and 85 years old with acute or convalescent COVID-19.

This chain connects TRBV7-9 to TRBJ1-1, with D tentatively TRBD1 (6 bases). Trimming left V 5 bases short and J 4 bases short, with 17 bases between. The germline V gene encodes CDR1 SEHNR and CDR2 FQNEAQ (reference sequence). This CDR3 comprises 15 residues. In nucleotides, the CDR3 is TGTGCCAGCAGCCCATGGGGGCAGGCGAGCACTGAAGCTTTCTTT. Amino acids: CASSPWGQASTEAFF.

The table lists this clone with a count of one. This chain joins TRBV28 and TRBJ2-7; tentatively, D is TRBD1 (5 bases). The CDR3 sequence is 14 residues long. The V and J ends lost 7 bases and 1 base respectively, with 14 bases between them. The germline gives CDR1 MDHEN, CDR2 SYDVKM. In nucleotides, the CDR3 is TGTGCCAGCACCCAGACGCGGACATCCTACGAGCAGTACTTC. As protein: CASTQTRTSYEQYF. Supplemented by reference TRBV28 and TRBJ2-7, the full variable domain reads DVKVTQSSRYLVKRTGEKVFLECVQDMDHENMFWYRQDPGLGLRLIYFSYDVKMKEKGDIPEGYSVSREKKERFSLILESASTNQTSMYLCASTQTRTSYEQYFGPGTRLTVT.

The V gene is TRBV28, the J gene TRBJ2-7; the D gene is possibly TRBD2 (6 bases). The ends were cut back, 3 bases at V and 6 bases at J, with 15 bases in the middle. Germline V gene sequence: CDR1 MDHEN, CDR2 SYDVKM. The CDR3 sequence is 14 residues long. The CDR3 here is CASSLGLLVSEQYF. As DNA, the CDR3 is TGTGCCAGCAGTTTGGGACTTCTTGTCAGCGAGCAGTACTTC.

This sequence joins TRBV14 and TRBJ1-6; the D gene is possibly TRBD1 (6 bases). Per germline, CDR1 SGHDN and CDR2 FVKESK. This CDR3 has 15 residues. V was shortened by 6 bases and J by 6 bases, with 15 bases between the two germline ends. The CDR3 sequence: CASSPATGANSPLHF. CDR3 DNA sequence: TGTGCCAGCAGTCCCGCGACAGGCGCTAATTCACCCCTCCACTTT.

The rearrangement joins TRBV6-5 to TRBJ2-2; tentatively, D is TRBD2 (5 bases). The CDR3 extends over 14 amino acids. Germline V gene lookup returns CDR1 MNHEY and CDR2 SVGAGI. V was pared by 8 bases and J by 1 base, with 11 bases between. Here the CDR3 reads CASETRVNTGELFF. Written as DNA, the CDR3 is TGTGCCAGCGAAACTAGGGTGAACACCGGGGAGCTGTTTTTT.

The chain combines TRBV3-1 (or the pseudogene TRBV3-2) with TRBJ2-5; D is uncertain. The V and J ends lost 1 base and 2 bases respectively, with 14 bases between them. The length of the CDR3 is 16 residues. Per germline, CDR1 LGHDT and CDR2 YNNKEL (reference sequence). The CDR3 here is CASSQVPGGWQETQYF. The CDR3 DNA reads TGTGCCAGCAGCCAAGTTCCAGGTGGGTGGCAAGAGACCCAGTACTTC.

The rearrangement links TRBV7-9 to TRBJ2-2; 11 nucleotides match TRBD1. Losses at the gene ends were 4 bases for V and 7 bases for J; bases not matched to a gene: 8. The length of the CDR3 is 16 residues. In germline, CDR1 is SEHNR, CDR2 FQNEAQ (reference sequence). CDR3 DNA sequence: TGTGCCAGCAGCTCATCGGACAGGGGGCTTATCGGGGAGCTGTTTTTT. Encoded protein: CASSSSDRGLIGELFF.

The chain has TRBV10-3 and TRBJ2-1, with 8 nucleotides matching TRBD2. V was clipped by 2 bases and J by 16 bases; unmatched bases: 4. The germline V gene has CDR1 ENHRY and CDR2 SYGVKD. This CDR3 comprises 11 residues. This CDR3 reads CAISEGLAQFF. As DNA, the CDR3 is TGTGCCATCAGTGAGGGACTAGCCCAATTCTTC.

The chain uses TRBV3-1 (or the pseudogene TRBV3-2) and TRBJ1-4, with D hard to call. This CDR3 region has 15 residues. Germline CDR1 is LGHDT and CDR2 is YNNKEL (reference sequence). Trimming took off 1 base at V and 7 bases at J, with 13 bases between the two ends. The DNA of the CDR3 is TGTGCCAGCAGCCAAGGTCGGGGAAGAGGTGAAAAACTGTTTTTT. Its translation: CASSQGRGRGEKLFF.

This rearrangement joins TRBV2 to TRBJ2-7; no reliable D call. This CDR3 contains 12 residues. Looked up from germline, CDR1 is SNHLY and CDR2 is FYNNEI. The ends were cut back, 3 bases at V and 3 bases at J, with 6 bases in the middle. The CDR3 bases are TGTGCCAGCAGTGACCCGAGCTACGAGCAGTACTTC. Residues: CASSDPSYEQYF.